This entry is about one TCR beta chain. Its antigen is still unknown. This specimen belongs to a study of OX40 agonist ivuxolimab in advanced cancers. About the research overall: Partial responses occurred in Three dose-escalation patients, one with hepatocellular carcinoma and two with cutaneous melanoma.

Clones were read by immunoSEQ multiplex PCR, and TCRdb kept only the in-frame ones, dropping some. The table records about 52,000 clones, 70% to 90% of them present only once. Findings of the study overall: Averaged across samples, CD8+ T cells carried more expanded clones than CD4+ did. The CD4+ and CD8+ T cells in the blood had expanded clonally by week 6 at 0.1 to 3.0 mg/kg. Partial responders treated at 0.1-3.0 mg/kg exhibited clonal expansion among the lowest measured.

Germline values: CDR1 SGHRS, CDR2 YFSETQ. V was pared by 2 bases and J by 7 bases, with 5 bases of the junction left unmatched. The CDR3 has 15 amino acids. The source material was CD4+ or CD8+ T cells sorted from blood, sampled in a trial of the OX40 agonist ivuxolimab. The chain employs TRBV5-1 and TRBJ2-1; 11 nucleotides line up with TRBD2. This sequence originates from an adult with an advanced solid tumor such as melanoma, head and neck, liver or kidney cancer. The CDR3 DNA is TGCGCCAGCAGCTTTTTACTAGCGGGGGATAATGAGCAGTTCTTC. It translates to CASSFLLAGDNEQFF.